This TCR beta chain was retrieved from a study of response to subunit inactivated influenza vaccine. TCRdb itself ran the RT-PCR reads through MiXCR, one entry per CDR3 protein. The sample holds fewer than 800,000 distinct CDR3 sequences, approximately 14% seen once. This clonotype was observed a few times. What it binds is not known. V lost 8 bases to trimming and J lost 5 bases, with 12 bases between them. Per germline, CDR1 MNHEY and CDR2 SVGEGT. The CDR3 covers 12 residues. Study-level findings and limits: Authors suggested seasonal influenza vaccinations each recruit few new T cells.

The origin of this receptor is a middle-aged man who received an inactivated influenza vaccine. Material: PBMCs from blood, obtained about 12 days after vaccination. The chain is built from TRBV6-2 or TRBV6-3 and TRBJ2-5; D is possibly TRBD2 (5 bases). The CDR3 spells CASEGVRETQYF. The CDR3 region has the DNA TGTGCCAGCGAGGGTGTAAGGGAGACCCAGTACTTC.